The rows below give T cell receptor beta chains drawn from one sample of a study of a mutant IDH1 vaccine in newly diagnosed glioma. The antigens these receptors bind are not known. Using immunoSEQ multiplex PCR, the repertoire was profiled, and TCRdb retains in-frame clones only, with some absent. The sample carries tens of thousands of clones, roughly 75% recorded once. The sample was PBMCs, taken from a glioma patient whose treatment included an IDH1 peptide vaccine. Receptors were obtained from a man aged 45-65 years with glioma. The CDR3 runs from the conserved cysteine through the conserved F or W. A D gene is named only where the DNA matches it firmly. Rows give clone size only sometimes, using once, few, many, or a class for an expanded clone.

NA,TRBJ2-2,NA,TRBV4-2,CASSQGTTGELFF,TGTGCCAGCAGCCAAGGCACCACCGGGGAGCTGTTTTTT
NA,TRBJ1-5,NA,TRBV18,CASSPAGNQPQHF,TGTGCCAGCTCTCCCGCAGGGAACCAGCCCCAGCATTTT
TRBD1,TRBJ2-7,NA,TRBV19,CASSPWTGAYEQYF,TGTGCCAGTAGTCCCTGGACAGGGGCCTACGAGCAGTACTTC
TRBD1,TRBJ2-7,few,TRBV27,CASAPGTGLVISYEQYF,TGTGCCAGCGCTCCCGGGACAGGGTTAGTTATCTCCTACGAGCAGTACTTC
TRBD1,TRBJ2-1,NA,TRBV5-6,CASSFRDRGYNEQFF,TGTGCCAGCAGCTTCCGGGACAGGGGTTACAATGAGCAGTTCTTC
NA,TRBJ1-1,NA,TRBV29-1,CSVLGAGGVYTEAFF,TGCAGCGTTCTAGGGGCCGGGGGAGTGTACACTGAAGCTTTCTTT
NA,TRBJ1-1,NA,TRBV29-1,CSVEDRGKGNPMNTEAFF,TGCAGCGTTGAAGATCGGGGGAAGGGGAACCCCATGAACACTGAAGCTTTCTTT
NA,TRBJ1-1,NA,TRBV30,CACLSGLLLASEAFF,TGTGCCTGCCTATCGGGACTTCTTTTAGCGAGTGAAGCTTTCTTT
NA,TRBJ1-1,NA,TRBV10-3,CAISPGGDTEAFF,TGTGCCATCAGCCCCGGGGGGGACACTGAAGCTTTCTTT
NA,TRBJ1-3,many,TRBV19,CASSRGQGNTIYF,TGTGCCAGTAGCCGAGGACAGGGAAACACCATATATTTT
NA,TRBJ1-1,few,TRBV5-1,CASSLDGMNTEAFF,TGCGCCAGCAGCCTTGACGGAATGAACACTGAAGCTTTCTTT
NA,TRBJ1-4,NA,TRBV5-1,CASSGRANEKLFF,TGCGCCAGCAGCGGCAGGGCGAATGAAAAACTGTTTTTT
NA,TRBJ2-2,few,TRBV7-6,CASKQSGELFF,TGTGCCAGCAAGCAATCCGGGGAGCTGTTTTTT
NA,TRBJ2-7,NA,TRBV7-2,CASSFGGRTYEQYF,TGTGCCAGCAGCTTCGGGGGGCGAACCTACGAGCAGTACTTC
NA,TRBJ2-1,NA,TRBV7-6,CASSPTRQSHEQFF,TGTGCCAGCAGCCCCACTAGGCAGTCGCATGAGCAGTTCTTC
NA,TRBJ2-4,NA,TRBV7-9,CASSLNPKNIQYF,TGTGCCAGCAGCTTAAACCCCAAAAACATTCAGTACTTC
NA,TRBJ1-2,NA,TRBV6-1,CASSEKDGYTF,TGTGCCAGCAGTGAGAAAGATGGCTACACCTTC
NA,TRBJ2-5,NA,TRBV6-5,CASSSLAGETQYF,TGTGCCAGCAGTTCACTAGCTGGTGAGACCCAGTACTTC
NA,TRBJ1-5,NA,TRBV7-9,CASSLSGGPSTQPQHF,TGTGCCAGCAGCCTCTCCGGGGGGCCCTCAACCCAGCCCCAGCATTTT
NA,TRBJ1-5,NA,TRBV30,CAWSVGGNTGQPQHF,TGTGCCTGGAGTGTAGGTGGGAACACGGGGCAGCCCCAGCATTTT
NA,TRBJ1-4,NA,TRBV29-1,CSVEFRLREKLFF,TGCAGCGTTGAATTCAGACTAAGGGAAAAACTGTTTTTT
NA,TRBJ2-1,NA,TRBV7-9,CASRDRDRGKQFF,TGTGCCAGCAGAGACCGGGACCGCGGAAAGCAGTTCTTC
TRBD1,TRBJ1-1,NA,TRBV5-1,CATSQGVGTEAFF,TGCGCCACCTCCCAGGGGGTCGGCACTGAAGCTTTCTTT
NA,TRBJ1-5,NA,TRBV19,CASSTRDFNQPQHF,TGTGCCAGTAGTACCCGGGATTTCAATCAGCCCCAGCATTTT
NA,TRBJ1-5,NA,TRBV7-8,CASSLGRQNNQPQHF,TGTGCCAGCAGCTTGGGGAGGCAGAACAATCAGCCCCAGCATTTT
TRBD2,TRBJ2-5,NA,TRBV11-2,CASSLGSGQETQYF,TGTGCCAGCAGCTTAGGTAGCGGGCAAGAGACCCAGTACTTC
NA,TRBJ1-5,NA,TRBV30,CAWSALRGTVDQPQHF,TGTGCCTGGAGTGCCCTCCGGGGGACGGTAGATCAGCCCCAGCATTTT
NA,TRBJ1-4,NA,TRBV4-3,CASSLSPRINEKLFF,TGCGCCAGCAGCCTTTCCCCCAGGATTAATGAAAAACTGTTTTTT
NA,TRBJ2-1,once,TRBV27,CASTTLSSYNEQFF,TGTGCCAGCACTACCCTTAGCTCCTACAATGAGCAGTTCTTC
NA,TRBJ1-1,NA,TRBV25-1,CASSESRPGRGTEAFF,TGTGCCAGCAGTGAATCACGTCCAGGGCGCGGCACTGAAGCTTTCTTT
NA,TRBJ1-5,NA,TRBV30,CAWSDLWTSPSISPQHF,TGTGCCTGGAGTGACTTATGGACCTCCCCCAGTATCAGCCCCCAGCATTTT
NA,TRBJ1-4,NA,TRBV6-1,CASSEIQGVTNEKLFF,TGTGCCAGCAGTGAAATACAGGGAGTCACTAATGAAAAACTGTTTTTT
TRBD1,TRBJ2-5,few,TRBV5-4,CASSLSDRDRQETQYF,TGTGCCAGCAGCTTGTCCGACCGGGACAGACAAGAGACCCAGTACTTC
NA,TRBJ2-7,few,TRBV27,CASSVGQVYEQYF,TGTGCCAGCAGTGTCGGACAAGTCTACGAGCAGTACTTC
TRBD1,TRBJ1-2,NA,TRBV7-9,CASTSGQGMGNYGYTF,TGTGCCAGCACCTCGGGACAGGGAATGGGGAACTATGGCTACACCTTC
TRBD2,TRBJ2-3,NA,TRBV7-9,CASSGGLAGGLGTDTQYF,TGTGCCAGCAGCGGGGGACTAGCGGGGGGGCTAGGCACAGATACGCAGTATTTT
NA,TRBJ1-6,few,TRBV10-1,CASSGSRDVGSPLHF,TGCGCCAGCAGTGGTTCCAGGGATGTGGGATCACCCCTCCACTTT
NA,TRBJ1-1,NA,TRBV2,CASILRYQIGTEAFF,TGTGCCAGCATCCTTAGGTACCAGATAGGCACTGAAGCTTTCTTT
NA,TRBJ2-3,once,TRBV29-1,CSVRYSSTDTQYF,TGCAGCGTTCGATACAGTAGCACAGATACGCAGTATTTT
NA,TRBJ1-4,once,TRBV18,CASSPQQGSTTNEKLFF,TGTGCCAGCTCACCCCAACAGGGAAGCACAACTAATGAAAAACTGTTTTTT
NA,TRBJ2-3,NA,TRBV18,CASSPPSFDTQYF,TGTGCCAGCTCACCCCCTAGCTTCGATACGCAGTATTTT
NA,TRBJ1-4,many,TRBV25-1,CASSDTRFTATNEKLFF,TGTGCCAGCAGTGATACCCGATTTACTGCAACTAATGAAAAACTGTTTTTT
NA,TRBJ1-4,NA,TRBV6-5,CASSYSIGGGEEKLFF,TGTGCCAGCAGTTACTCCATCGGGGGGGGAGAAGAAAAACTGTTTTTT
NA,TRBJ2-3,NA,TRBV10-1,CASSESRGDTQYF,TGCGCCAGCAGTGAGTCGAGGGGAGATACGCAGTATTTT
TRBD1,TRBJ2-1,NA,TRBV14,CASSQEDRGVREQFF,TGTGCCAGCAGCCAAGAGGACAGGGGGGTCCGTGAGCAGTTCTTC
NA,TRBJ2-2,NA,TRBV28,CASSFPGETGELFF,TGTGCCAGCAGTTTTCCCGGGGAGACCGGGGAGCTGTTTTTT
TRBD2,TRBJ2-1,NA,TRBV5-1,CASSLLSGGLYNEQFF,TGCGCCAGCAGCTTGCTTAGCGGGGGGCTCTACAATGAGCAGTTCTTC
NA,TRBJ1-6,NA,TRBV19,CASSETGSAPFPPLHF,TGTGCCAGTAGTGAAACAGGGTCTGCCCCCTTTCCACCCCTCCACTTT
NA,TRBJ1-1,NA,TRBV5-1,CASSLGGSGEAFF,TGCGCCAGCAGCCTCGGGGGGAGCGGCGAAGCTTTCTTT
NA,TRBJ2-7,NA,TRBV9,CASSVGGAPGYEQYF,TGTGCCAGCAGCGTAGGGGGGGCCCCTGGGTACGAGCAGTACTTC
NA,TRBJ2-1,NA,TRBV7-9,CASSFERHEQFF,TGTGCCAGCAGCTTCGAGAGACATGAGCAGTTCTTC
NA,TRBJ2-5,NA,TRBV6-5,CASSLQGRETQYF,TGTGCCAGCAGTCTTCAGGGGCGGGAGACCCAGTACTTC
TRBD1,TRBJ2-7,NA,TRBV11-2,CASSSRQGVYEQYF,TGTGCCAGCAGCTCCCGACAGGGGGTTTACGAGCAGTACTTC
TRBD1,TRBJ1-2,NA,TRBV4-2,CASSQSGTGSYGYTF,TGTGCCAGCAGCCAATCCGGGACAGGGAGTTATGGCTACACCTTC
NA,TRBJ2-7,NA,TRBV27,CASSSEAPPYEQYF,TGTGCCAGCTCCTCTGAGGCACCACCCTACGAGCAGTACTTC